What follows describes a single TCR beta chain. V was shortened by 9 bases and J by 0 bases, with 14 bases between the two germline ends. The CDR3 loop spans 14 amino acids. Germline V gene data show CDR1 as MNHEY and CDR2 as SVGEGT. A lack of ophthalmopathy progression within 18 months defined stable Graves' hyperthyroidism. The data originate from a study of T cells in Graves' hyperthyroidism and ophthalmopathy. TCR beta CDR3 regions were amplified from RNA. HTBI primers were used for first-round RT-PCR of the TCR CDR3. A single record per CDR3 protein comes from TCRdb applying MiXCR to the multiplex PCR reads. The sample lists over 550,000 distinct CDR3 sequences, around 17% seen once, with about 17% in the top ten.

The V call is TRBV6-2 or TRBV6-3, the J call TRBJ1-1, with TRBD1 as a possible D gene (5 bases). The source material was blood. The source is a woman aged 18-29 years with Graves' hyperthyroidism. CDR3 region: CASLGRGLNTEAFF. DNA for the CDR3: TGTGCCAGTCTCGGAAGGGGATTGAACACTGAAGCTTTCTTT.